Listed below are T cell receptor beta chains from one sample, sequenced in a study of blood T cell repertoires in COVID-19. TCRdb keeps only in-frame clones here, not all; method: immunoSEQ multiplex PCR. The repertoire holds more than 150,000 clones, 70% to 85% seen once, with about 13% in the top ten. The material sequenced was peripheral blood. All receptors come from a man over 45 who had recovered from COVID-19. The conserved cysteine and the conserved F or W are not part of the CDR3 here.

cdr3_length	v_call	j_call	cdr3_aa
14	TRBV6-5	TRBJ2-1	ASSYSGREGINEQF
12	TRBV10-1	TRBJ2-7	ASSDRTGTDEQY
11	TRBV7-9	TRBJ2-3	ASSLLGPDTQY
16	TRBV30	TRBJ2-3	AWSVLGLAGGSTDTQY
15	TRBV2	TRBJ1-5	ASNHKLGTGTNQPQH
11	TRBV18	TRBJ1-5	ASSTTDKEPQH
14	TRBV5-1	TRBJ2-7	ASRAGLAGGWYEQY
12	TRBV10-1	TRBJ1-1	ASSERQGVTEAF
11	TRBV29-1	TRBJ2-1	SDRTSGSLQQF
14	TRBV3-1/TRBV3-2	TRBJ2-7	ASSPSSGGSSYEQY
10	TRBV10-2	TRBJ2-7	ASSMTSLEQY
13	TRBV7-8	TRBJ2-1	ASRFSQSSYNEQF
13	TRBV9	TRBJ1-6	ASSAGQGKNSPLH
12	TRBV5-6	TRBJ2-5	ASSPPGGRHAEY
14	TRBV11-3	TRBJ2-7	ASSPGTSGLSYEQY
11	TRBV29-1	TRBJ1-2	SVRQGWNYGYT
15	TRBV7-3	TRBJ2-1	ASSLTGASGRANEQF
13	TRBV30	TRBJ2-3	AWTAGQGVSDTQY
14	TRBV15	TRBJ1-4	ATSRGSGQGNEKLF
14	TRBV5-1	TRBJ1-5	ASSPDGAGAGRPQH
13	TRBV2	TRBJ1-1	ASQGAGVDHGRAF
12	TRBV10-3	TRBJ2-3	AITTAGSTDTQY
16	TRBV18	TRBJ2-2	ASSPPTGGPSGTGELF
14	TRBV10-1	TRBJ2-7	ASRRDRRKFSYEQY
14	TRBV19	TRBJ1-1	ASSIRQGAGNTEAF
13	TRBV5-8	TRBJ2-3	ASSLAGGYTDTQY
12	TRBV7-9	TRBJ1-1	ASRPGQGSTEAF
13	TRBV7-3	TRBJ1-6	ASSLFGQGDSPLH
12	TRBV13	TRBJ2-4	ASSSRLASEIQY
10	TRBV7-9	TRBJ1-1	ASSPYQGEAF